This paragraph reports one TCR beta chain. The germline V gene encodes CDR1 KGHSH and CDR2 LQKENI. This CDR3 is 14 amino acids long. V gave up 2 bases and J gave up 2 bases; unmatched junction bases: 0. This entry is derived from a study of cytomegalovirus exposure and HLA in healthy donors. Study context: Within the Caucasian-associated ancestry cluster were roughly 82% of the roughly 400 genotyped donors.

The PCR contained 60 Vbeta and 13 Jbeta primers. Produced via immunoSEQ multiplex PCR; TCRdb's table is partial and in-frame only. The sample includes around 180,000 clones, over 70% of them seen just once. This TCR derives from a man between 40 and 49 years old in good health and CMV-seronegative. This chain joins TRBV18 and TRBJ2-7, with TRBD1 matching over 10 bases. The source material was PBMCs. CDR3 in amino acids: CASSPDRGPYEQYF. CDR3 nucleotides: TGTGCCAGCTCACCAGACAGGGGGCCCTACGAGCAGTACTTC.